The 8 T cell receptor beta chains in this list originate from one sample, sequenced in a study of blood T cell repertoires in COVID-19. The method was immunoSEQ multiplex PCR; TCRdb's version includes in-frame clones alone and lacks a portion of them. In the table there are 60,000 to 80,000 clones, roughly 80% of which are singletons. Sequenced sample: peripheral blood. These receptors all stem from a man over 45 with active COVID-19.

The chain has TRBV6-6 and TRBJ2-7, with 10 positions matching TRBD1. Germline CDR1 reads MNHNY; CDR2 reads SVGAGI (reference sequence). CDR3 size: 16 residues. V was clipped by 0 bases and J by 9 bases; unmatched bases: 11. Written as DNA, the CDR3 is TGTGCCAGCAGTTACTCGGAGACGACAGGGGGCTCGAGGCAGTACTTC. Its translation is CASSYSETTGGSRQYF.

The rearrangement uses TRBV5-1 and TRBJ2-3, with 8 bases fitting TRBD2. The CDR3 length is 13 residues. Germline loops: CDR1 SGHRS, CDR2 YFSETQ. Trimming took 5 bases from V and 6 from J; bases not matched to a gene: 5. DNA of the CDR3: TGCGCCAGCAGTGGGACTAGTATCGATACGCAGTATTTT. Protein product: CASSGTSIDTQYF.

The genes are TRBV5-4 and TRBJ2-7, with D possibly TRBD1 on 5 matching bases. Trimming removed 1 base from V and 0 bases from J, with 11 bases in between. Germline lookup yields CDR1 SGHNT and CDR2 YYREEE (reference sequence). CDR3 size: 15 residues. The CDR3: CASSLRGQNSYEQYF. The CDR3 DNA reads TGTGCCAGCAGCTTGAGGGGCCAGAACTCCTACGAGCAGTACTTC.

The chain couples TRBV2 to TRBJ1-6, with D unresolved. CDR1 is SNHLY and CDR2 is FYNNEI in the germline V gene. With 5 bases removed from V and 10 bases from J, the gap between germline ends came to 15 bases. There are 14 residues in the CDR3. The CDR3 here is CASSLDSRGSPLHF. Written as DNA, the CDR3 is TGTGCCAGCAGTTTGGACTCGCGCGGATCACCCCTCCACTTT.

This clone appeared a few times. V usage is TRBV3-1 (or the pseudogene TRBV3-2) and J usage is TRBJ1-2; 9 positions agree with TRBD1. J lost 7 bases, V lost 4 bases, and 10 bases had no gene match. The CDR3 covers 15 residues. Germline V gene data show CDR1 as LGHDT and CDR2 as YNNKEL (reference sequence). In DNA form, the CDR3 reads TGTGCCAGCAGCCTCCCGGGACAGGGAAGAGGTGGCTACACCTTC. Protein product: CASSLPGQGRGGYTF.

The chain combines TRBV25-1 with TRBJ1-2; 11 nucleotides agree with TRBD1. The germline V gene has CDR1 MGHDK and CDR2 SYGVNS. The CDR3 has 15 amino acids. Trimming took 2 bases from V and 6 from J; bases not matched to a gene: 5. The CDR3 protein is CASSELGQGANGYTF. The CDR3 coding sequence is TGTGCCAGCAGTGAACTCGGACAGGGGGCGAATGGCTACACCTTC.

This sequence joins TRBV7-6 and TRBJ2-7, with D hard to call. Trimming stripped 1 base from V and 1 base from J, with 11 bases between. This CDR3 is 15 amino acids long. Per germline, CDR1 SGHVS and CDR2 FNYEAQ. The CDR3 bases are TGTGCCAGCAGCTTAGGCGGCTACCCATCCTACGAGCAGTACTTC. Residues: CASSLGGYPSYEQYF.

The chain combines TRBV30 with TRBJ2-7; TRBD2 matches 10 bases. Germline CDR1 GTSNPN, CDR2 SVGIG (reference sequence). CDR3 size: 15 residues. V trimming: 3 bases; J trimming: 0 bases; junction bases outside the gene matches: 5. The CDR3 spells CAWRDGLAASYEQYF. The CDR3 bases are TGTGCCTGGAGGGACGGACTAGCGGCCTCCTACGAGCAGTACTTC.